Below are 8 T cell receptor beta chains sequenced from a single sample in a study of PD-1 blockade in classical Hodgkin lymphoma. Specified time point: cycle 4 day 1 (C4D1), after around six weeks of nivolumab. Each of the patients experienced relapse following autologous stem cell transplantation, and their brentuximab vedotin exposure differed. TCRdb's table, derived via immunoSEQ multiplex PCR, lists solely in-frame clones and lacks some. Here the sample spans approximately 18,000 clones, about 80% being singletons. Sample: peripheral blood mononuclear cells (PBMCs), taken before the fourth cycle of nivolumab. The receptors originated from a human donor with classical Hodgkin lymphoma.

The gene calls are TRBV11-3 and TRBJ2-3; D gene uncertain. Trimming took off 5 bases at V and 7 bases at J, with 22 bases between the two ends. The germline CDR1 and CDR2 sequences are SGHNT and YENEEA. The CDR3 is made up of 16 amino acids. CDR3 DNA sequence: TGTGCCAGCAGCCCGCTTTTAAGGAGCGCCGTAAATACGCAGTATTTT. It is translated as CASSPLLRSAVNTQYF.

In the case of this clone: Other DNA variants within this sample encode the same CDR3. This chain joins TRBV5-1 and TRBJ1-5; D is uncertain. Germline V gene sequence: CDR1 SGHRS, CDR2 YFSETQ. Trimming removed 0 bases from V and 0 bases from J, with 7 bases in between. The CDR3 runs 15 residues. As DNA, the CDR3 is TGCGCCAGCAGCTTGGTGGGCGGTAGCAATCAGCCCCAGCATTTT. Its translation is CASSLVGGSNQPQHF.

V usage is TRBV5-1 and J usage is TRBJ2-3; TRBD2 matches at 7 bases. Per germline, CDR1 SGHRS and CDR2 YFSETQ. There are 14 residues in the CDR3. V was pared by 2 bases and J by 5 bases, with 5 bases of the junction left unmatched. CDR3 in amino acids: CASSFTPGGDTQYF. The CDR3 coding sequence is TGCGCCAGCAGCTTTACCCCGGGGGGAGATACGCAGTATTTT.

In this sample, this clone turned up a few times. V usage is TRBV5-4 and J usage is TRBJ2-7, with D perhaps matching TRBD1 (7 bases). Germline CDR1 SGHNT, CDR2 YYREEE (reference sequence). Trimming removed 1 base from V and 6 bases from J, with 11 bases in between. The CDR3 contains 13 residues. Here the CDR3 DNA reads TGTGCCAGCAGCTTGAGACAGGGAGGCGAGCAGTACTTC. The encoded protein is CASSLRQGGEQYF.

The chain employs TRBV11-2 and TRBJ2-1; D is tentatively TRBD1 or TRBD2 (5 bases each). The CDR3 has 15 residues. Trimming shortened V by 4 bases and J by 10 bases, and 20 bases separated the two germline ends. Germline assignment: CDR1 SGHAT and CDR2 FQNNGV. CDR3 amino acids: CASSSNTGTTNEQFF. The CDR3 DNA is TGTGCCAGCAGCTCGAACACCGGGACGACAAACGAGCAGTTCTTC.

The rearrangement uses TRBV6-5 and TRBJ2-2, with a tentative D call TRBD1 (5 bases). CDR1 is MNHEY and CDR2 is SVGAGI in the germline V gene. This CDR3 has 14 residues. Trimming stripped 5 bases from V and 5 bases from J, with 12 bases between. In DNA form, the CDR3 reads TGTGCCAGCAGTGTAGGACATCAGACCGGGGAGCTGTTTTTT. The encoded protein is CASSVGHQTGELFF.

The chain carries TRBV27 and TRBJ1-4; TRBD1 is a possible D gene (6 bases). The CDR3 extends over 14 amino acids. Between the trimmed V and J ends, which lost 8 bases and 7 bases, there was a span of 17 bases. Germline CDR1 and CDR2: MNHEY and SMNVEV (reference sequence). The CDR3 coding sequence is TGTGCCAGCGCCGAAGGGGGGGCAGGTGAAAAACTGTTTTTT. This encodes CASAEGGAGEKLFF.

The chain recombines TRBV27 with TRBJ2-7, with D possibly matching TRBD2 (6 bases). CDR1 and CDR2 (germline): MNHEY, SMNVEV (reference sequence). This CDR3 region has 14 residues. Trimming took 7 bases from V and 4 from J, leaving 17 bases between them. Here the CDR3 DNA reads TGTGCCAGCACATCGGGTGGGGGGTTTTACGAGCAGTACTTC. Its translation: CASTSGGGFYEQYF.